Sequencing of this TCR beta chain was carried out in a study of OX40 agonist ivuxolimab in advanced cancers. Study-level points and caveats: Averaged across samples, CD8+ T cells carried more expanded clones than CD4+ did.

Measured with immunoSEQ multiplex PCR; TCRdb has only the in-frame clones, and not every one. Among tens of thousands of clones listed, 65% to 85% were seen once. Concerning this clone: The antigen remains undetermined.

Germline CDR1 and CDR2: SQVTM and ANQGSEA. This CDR3 is 13 amino acids long. J lost 3 bases, V lost 4 bases, and 6 bases had no gene match. J is TRBJ2-7 and V is TRBV29-1, with 7 nucleotides matching TRBD2. The TCR comes from an adult with an advanced solid tumor such as melanoma, head and neck, liver or kidney cancer. This specimen consisted of CD4+ or CD8+ T cells sorted from blood, obtained in a trial of the OX40 agonist ivuxolimab. Here the CDR3 reads CSVVWGEGYEQYF. The CDR3 nucleotides are TGCAGCGTTGTTTGGGGGGAGGGCTACGAGCAGTACTTC.